Sequencing of this T cell receptor (beta chain) was carried out in a study of CD8+ T cells in alopecia areata. Study details: Skin was taken from roughly 6-13-month-old C3H/HeJ graft donors that had spontaneous alopecia and grafted onto roughly 6-11-week-old female C3H/HeJ mice. Findings of the study overall: TCR sharing across patients was less clear than in mice, possibly HLA-related. Scalp sequencing captures resident alphabeta T cells of normal skin too. Scalp lesions, especially in alopecia totalis/universalis, had higher clonality than normal scalp.

This clone turned up a few times. The antigen remains undetermined. A single base separates this from a much larger clone, so it may be a read error. Mouse gene names and germline throughout. The read stops 4 residues short of the end of the CDR3; the missing end is completed from the germline J gene. The pooled cutaneous lymph node cells were sorted using several markers (CD4, CD8alpha, NKG2D, NKG2ACE and others). V lost 0 bases and J 3 bases, leaving 7 bases between the germline ends. The germline V gene has CDR1 LGHNA and CDR2 YSYQKL. The CDR3 has 14 residues. In each case, RNA was isolated and then reverse transcribed into cDNA as the sequencing template. Clones were sequenced by immunoSEQ multiplex PCR, and TCRdb holds only the in-frame ones, with some missing. The sample shows about 270,000 clones, none of them appearing just once.

The material sequenced was CD4+ T cells sorted from a lymph node. The chain has TRBV2 and TRBJ2-3, with D possibly being TRBD1 (6 bases). The source of this sequence is a C3H/HeJ mouse with alopecia areata. For this mouse line, the MHC haplotype is H2-k. The CDR3 sequence is CASSQDRGAETLYF. The CDR3 bases that were read are TGTGCCAGCAGCCAAGACAGGGGAGCAGAA.